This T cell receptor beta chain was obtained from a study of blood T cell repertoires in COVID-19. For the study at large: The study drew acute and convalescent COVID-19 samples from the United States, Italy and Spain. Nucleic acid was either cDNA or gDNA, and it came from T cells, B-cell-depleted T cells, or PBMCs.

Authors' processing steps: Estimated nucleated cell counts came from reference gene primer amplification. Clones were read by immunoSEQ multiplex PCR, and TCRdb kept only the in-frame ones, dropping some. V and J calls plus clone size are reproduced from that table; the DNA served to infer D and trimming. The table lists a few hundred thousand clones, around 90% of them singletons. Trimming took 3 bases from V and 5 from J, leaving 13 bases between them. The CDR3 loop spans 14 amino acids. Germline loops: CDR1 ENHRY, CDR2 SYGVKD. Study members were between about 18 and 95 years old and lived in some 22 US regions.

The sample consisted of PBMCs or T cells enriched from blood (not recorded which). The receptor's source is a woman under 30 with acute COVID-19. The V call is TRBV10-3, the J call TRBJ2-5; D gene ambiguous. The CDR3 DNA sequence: TGTGCCATCAGTGATGGGTCGGGTCGGGAGACCCAGTACTTC. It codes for CAISDGSGRETQYF.